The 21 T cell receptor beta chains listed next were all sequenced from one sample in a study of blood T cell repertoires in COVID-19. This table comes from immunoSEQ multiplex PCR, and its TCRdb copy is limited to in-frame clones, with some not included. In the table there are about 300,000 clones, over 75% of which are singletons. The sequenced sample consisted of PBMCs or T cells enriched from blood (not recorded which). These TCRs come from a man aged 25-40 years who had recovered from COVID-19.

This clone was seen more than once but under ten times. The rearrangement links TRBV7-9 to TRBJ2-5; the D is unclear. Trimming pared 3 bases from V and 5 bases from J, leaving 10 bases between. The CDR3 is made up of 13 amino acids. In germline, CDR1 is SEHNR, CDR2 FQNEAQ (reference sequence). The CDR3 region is CASSFPPQETQYF. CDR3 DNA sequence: TGTGCCAGCAGCTTTCCGCCCCAGGAGACCCAGTACTTC.

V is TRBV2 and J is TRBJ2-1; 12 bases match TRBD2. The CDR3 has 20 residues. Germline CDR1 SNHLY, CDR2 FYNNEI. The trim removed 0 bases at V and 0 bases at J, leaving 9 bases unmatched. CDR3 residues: CASSEALTSGGYSSYNEQFF. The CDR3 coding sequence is TGTGCCAGCAGTGAAGCGCTAACTAGCGGGGGGTATAGCTCCTACAATGAGCAGTTCTTC.

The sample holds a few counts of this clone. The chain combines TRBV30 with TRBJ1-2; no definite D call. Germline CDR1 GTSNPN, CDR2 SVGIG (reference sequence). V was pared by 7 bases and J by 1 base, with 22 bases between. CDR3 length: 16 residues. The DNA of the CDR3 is TGTGCCTCCCAGTCGAGGAGTTACTTCAATAACTATGGCTACACCTTC. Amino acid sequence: CASQSRSYFNNYGYTF.

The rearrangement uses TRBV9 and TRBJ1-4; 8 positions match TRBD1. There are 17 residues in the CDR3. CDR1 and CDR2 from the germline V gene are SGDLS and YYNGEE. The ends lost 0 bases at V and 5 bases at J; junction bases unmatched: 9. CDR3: CASSVAGGQGPNEKLFF. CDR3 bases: TGTGCCAGCAGCGTAGCCGGAGGACAGGGACCCAATGAAAAACTGTTTTTT.

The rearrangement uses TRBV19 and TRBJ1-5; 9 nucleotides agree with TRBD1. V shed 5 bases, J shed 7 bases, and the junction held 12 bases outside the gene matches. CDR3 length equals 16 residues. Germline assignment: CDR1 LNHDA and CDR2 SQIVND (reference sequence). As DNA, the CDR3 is TGTGCCAGTAGTTGGGGCTCGGGACAGGGTAAACAGCCCCAGCATTTT. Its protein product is CASSWGSGQGKQPQHF.

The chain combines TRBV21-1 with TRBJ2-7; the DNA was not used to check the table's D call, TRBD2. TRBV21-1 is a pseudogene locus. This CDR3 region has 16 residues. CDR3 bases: TGTGCCAGCAGCAGGACTAGCGGGACGGTATCCTACGAGCAGTACTTC. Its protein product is CASSRTSGTVSYEQYF.

The CDR3 sequence is CASSQALDFYTGELFF. CDR3 nucleotides: TGCGCCAGCAGCCAGGCCCTGGACTTCTACACCGGGGAGCTGTTTTTT. V and J are TRBV4-1 and TRBJ2-2; tentatively, D is TRBD2 (5 bases). The germline V gene encodes CDR1 MGHRA and CDR2 YSYEKL. The CDR3 is 16 residues long. Trimming left V 3 bases short and J 3 bases short, with 14 bases between.

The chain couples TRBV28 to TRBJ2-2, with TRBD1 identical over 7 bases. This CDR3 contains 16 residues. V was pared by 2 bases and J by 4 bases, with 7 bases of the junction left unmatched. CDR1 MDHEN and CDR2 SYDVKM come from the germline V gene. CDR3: CASSLGLGQSTGELFF. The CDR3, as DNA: TGTGCCAGCAGTTTAGGGTTGGGACAGTCCACCGGGGAGCTGTTTTTT.

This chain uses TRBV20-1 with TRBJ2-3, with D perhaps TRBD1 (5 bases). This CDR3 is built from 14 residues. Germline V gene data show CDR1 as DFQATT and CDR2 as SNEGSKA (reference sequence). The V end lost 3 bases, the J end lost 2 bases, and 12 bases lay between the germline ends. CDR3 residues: CSASLGRDTDTQYF. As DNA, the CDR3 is TGCAGTGCTAGTTTGGGCAGGGACACAGATACGCAGTATTTT.

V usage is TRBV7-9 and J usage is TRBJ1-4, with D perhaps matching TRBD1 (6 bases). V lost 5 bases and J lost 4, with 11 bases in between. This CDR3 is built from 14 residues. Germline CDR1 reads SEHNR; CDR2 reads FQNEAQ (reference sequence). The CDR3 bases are TGTGCCAGCAGCCCCCAGGGGCTTAATGAAAAACTGTTTTTT. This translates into CASSPQGLNEKLFF.

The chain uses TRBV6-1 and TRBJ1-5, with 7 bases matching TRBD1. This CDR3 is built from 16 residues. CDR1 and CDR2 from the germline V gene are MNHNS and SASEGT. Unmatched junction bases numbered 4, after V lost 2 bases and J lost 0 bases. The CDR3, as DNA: TGTGCCAGCAGTGAACGGGGACAGCATAGCAATCAGCCCCAGCATTTT. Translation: CASSERGQHSNQPQHF.

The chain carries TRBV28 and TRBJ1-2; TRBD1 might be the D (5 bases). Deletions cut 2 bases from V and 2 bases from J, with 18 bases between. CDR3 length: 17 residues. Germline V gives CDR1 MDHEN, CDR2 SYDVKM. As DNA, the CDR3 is TGTGCCAGCAGTTTAGTGGGTGGGGCGGGGAAAAACTATGGCTACACCTTC. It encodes CASSLVGGAGKNYGYTF.

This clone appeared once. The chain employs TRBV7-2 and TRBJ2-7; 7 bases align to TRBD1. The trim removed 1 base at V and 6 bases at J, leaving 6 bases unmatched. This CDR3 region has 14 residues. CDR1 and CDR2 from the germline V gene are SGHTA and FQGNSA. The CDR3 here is CASSLGQGDAEQYF. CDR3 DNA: TGTGCCAGCAGCTTAGGCCAGGGGGACGCCGAGCAGTACTTC.

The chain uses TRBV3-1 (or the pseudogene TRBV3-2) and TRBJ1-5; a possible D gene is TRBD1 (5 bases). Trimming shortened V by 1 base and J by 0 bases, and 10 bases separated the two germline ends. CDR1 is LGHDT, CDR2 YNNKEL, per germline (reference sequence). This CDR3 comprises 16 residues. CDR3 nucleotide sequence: TGTGCCAGCAGCCAAGGTGGACACCTTAGCAATCAGCCCCAGCATTTT. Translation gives CASSQGGHLSNQPQHF.

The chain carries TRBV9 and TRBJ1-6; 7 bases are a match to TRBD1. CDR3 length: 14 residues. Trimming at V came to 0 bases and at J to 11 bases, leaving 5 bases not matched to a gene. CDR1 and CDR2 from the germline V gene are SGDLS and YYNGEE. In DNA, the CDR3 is TGTGCCAGCAGCGTAGGGCAGGGGGGTGCACCCCTCCACTTT. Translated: CASSVGQGGAPLHF.

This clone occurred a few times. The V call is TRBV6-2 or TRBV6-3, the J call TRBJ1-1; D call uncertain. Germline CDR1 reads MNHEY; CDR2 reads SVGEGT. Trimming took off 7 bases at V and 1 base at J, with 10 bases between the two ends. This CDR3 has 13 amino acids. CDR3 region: CASNPRKNTEAFF. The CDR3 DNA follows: TGTGCCAGCAACCCGAGGAAGAACACTGAAGCTTTCTTT.

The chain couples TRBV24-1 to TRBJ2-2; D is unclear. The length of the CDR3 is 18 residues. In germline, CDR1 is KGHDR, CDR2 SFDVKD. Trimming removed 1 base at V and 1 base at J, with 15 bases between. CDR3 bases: TGTGCCACCAGTGATTTCACGGCGGAACTGAAGAACACCGGGGAGCTGTTTTTT. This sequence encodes CATSDFTAELKNTGELFF.

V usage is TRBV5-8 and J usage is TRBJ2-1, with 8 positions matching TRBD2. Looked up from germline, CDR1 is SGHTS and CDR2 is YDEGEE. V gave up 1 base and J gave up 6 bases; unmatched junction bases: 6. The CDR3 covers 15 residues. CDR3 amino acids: CASSLSGRVVNEQFF. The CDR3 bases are TGTGCCAGCAGCTTGTCCGGGAGGGTCGTCAATGAGCAGTTCTTC.

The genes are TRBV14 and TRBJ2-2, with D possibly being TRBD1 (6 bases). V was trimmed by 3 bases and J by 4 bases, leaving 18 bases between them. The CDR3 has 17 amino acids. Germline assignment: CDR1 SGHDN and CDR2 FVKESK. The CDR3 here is CASSQPGHASGTGELFF. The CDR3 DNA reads TGTGCCAGCAGCCAGCCGGGACACGCATCGGGCACCGGGGAGCTGTTTTTT.

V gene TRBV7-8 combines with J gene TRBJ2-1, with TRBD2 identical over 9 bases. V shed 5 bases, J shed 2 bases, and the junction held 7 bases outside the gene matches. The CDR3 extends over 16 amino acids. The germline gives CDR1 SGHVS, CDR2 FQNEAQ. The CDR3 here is CASSAPPSGAYNEQFF. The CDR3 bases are TGTGCCAGCAGCGCCCCTCCTAGCGGGGCCTACAATGAGCAGTTCTTC.

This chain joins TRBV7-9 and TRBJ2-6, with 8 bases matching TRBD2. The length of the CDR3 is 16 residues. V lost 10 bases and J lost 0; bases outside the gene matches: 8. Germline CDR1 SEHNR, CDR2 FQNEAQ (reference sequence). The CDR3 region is CATGLDPFSGANVLTF. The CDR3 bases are TGTGCCACGGGACTAGATCCGTTCTCTGGGGCCAACGTCCTGACTTTC.